The 16 T cell receptor beta chains in this list originate from one sample, sequenced in a study of blood T cells in healthy people across ages. Then a second PCR, running roughly 7 to 11 cycles, was carried out with a sample-barcoded 5' primer and a J-beta primer mix. TCRdb re-called the 5' RACE reads with MiXCR, one entry per CDR3 protein. The table records about 1 million distinct CDR3 sequences, roughly 45% of them present only once. The source material was blood. The receptors come from a woman aged 60 to 75 in good health.

The sample holds a few counts of this clonotype. This chain connects TRBV6-5 to TRBJ2-7, with D possibly called TRBD1 or TRBD2 (5 bases each). This CDR3 contains 15 residues. Between the trimmed V and J ends, which lost 4 bases and 4 bases, there was a span of 17 bases. Germline V gene sequence: CDR1 MNHEY, CDR2 SVGAGI. This CDR3 reads CASSSRDALLYEQYF. For the CDR3, the DNA is TGTGCCAGCAGTTCCCGGGACGCATTGCTGTACGAGCAGTACTTC.

The chain recombines TRBV20-1 with TRBJ1-4; D unclear. The CDR3 length is 14 residues. V lost 0 bases to trimming and J lost 7 bases, with 12 bases between them. Germline V CDR1 and CDR2: DFQATT, SNEGSKA (reference sequence). Here the CDR3 reads CSARDGITGEKLFF. As DNA, the CDR3 is TGCAGTGCTAGAGATGGTATAACTGGTGAAAAACTGTTTTTT.

This chain uses TRBV20-1 with TRBJ2-1; 7 bases match TRBD2. V lost 0 bases and J lost 7; bases outside the gene matches: 15. The germline V gene encodes CDR1 DFQATT and CDR2 SNEGSKA (reference sequence). There are 17 residues in the CDR3. The CDR3 region is CSARDMLGEGPGNEQFF. CDR3 DNA: TGCAGTGCTAGAGATATGTTGGGGGAGGGCCCGGGGAATGAGCAGTTCTTC.

This clonotype was counted between two and nine times. Its ends do not fully match the called genes, so a read error is possible. This chain uses TRBV9 with TRBJ2-3; 9 positions agree with TRBD2. The CDR3 has 16 amino acids. Germline CDR1 SGDLS, CDR2 YYNGEE. CDR3 DNA sequence: TGTGCCGGCAGCCACGAGGCGGGAGGGCCCACAGATACGCAGTATTTT. Its translation: CAGSHEAGGPTDTQYF.

J is TRBJ2-3 and V is TRBV20-1, with TRBD1 as a possible D gene (5 bases). CDR3 size: 11 residues. Germline CDR1 reads DFQATT; CDR2 reads SNEGSKA (reference sequence). Trimming removed 3 bases at V and 7 bases at J, with 8 bases between. The DNA of the CDR3 is TGCAGTGCTAGGGACATTCATACGCAGTATTTT. Encoded protein: CSARDIHTQYF.

The chain joins TRBV18 to TRBJ2-1, with TRBD1 identical over 9 bases. Trimming cost V 2 bases and J 7 bases; bases outside gene matches: 6. Germline loops: CDR1 KGHSH, CDR2 LQKENI. CDR3 length: 15 amino acids. The CDR3: CASSPTGQGWNEQFF. The CDR3 DNA reads TGTGCCAGCTCACCAACCGGACAGGGGTGGAATGAGCAGTTCTTC.

The chain joins TRBV5-1 to TRBJ2-7; D may correspond to TRBD1 or TRBD2 (5 bases each). The V end was cut by 4 bases, the J end by 2 bases, with 16 bases between. The germline CDR1 and CDR2 sequences are SGHRS and YFSETQ. CDR3 length: 15 residues. The CDR3 sequence is CASSPRDAKAYEQYF. DNA of the CDR3: TGCGCCAGCAGCCCCCGGGACGCGAAGGCCTACGAGCAGTACTTC.

The rearrangement uses TRBV4-2 and TRBJ2-3, with a weak D call TRBD1 (7 bases). Looked up from germline, CDR1 is LGHNA and CDR2 is YNFKEQ. The CDR3 is made up of 16 amino acids. V lost 0 bases, J lost 2 bases, and 12 bases lay in between. CDR3 coding DNA: TGTGCCAGCAGCCAAGACCAGGGGGGATTCACAGATACGCAGTATTTT. This translates into CASSQDQGGFTDTQYF.

This clonotype was picked up a small number of times. The chain is built from TRBV12-3 or TRBV12-4 and TRBJ2-7; no firm D call. The CDR3 spans 12 residues. V was cut by 3 bases and J by 5 bases, with 8 bases left in between. CDR3 nucleotides: TGTGCCAGCAGTTTGATAGCAGACGAGCAGTACTTC. It codes for CASSLIADEQYF.

The chain carries TRBV11-1 and TRBJ2-4, with D possibly being TRBD2 (5 bases). The germline gives CDR1 SGHAT, CDR2 FQDESV (reference sequence). V lost 2 bases and J lost 8, with 7 bases in between. The length of the CDR3 is 12 residues. CDR3 protein: CASSLMEDIQYF. The CDR3, as DNA: TGTGCCAGCAGCTTAATGGAGGACATTCAGTACTTC.

The chain joins TRBV12-3 or TRBV12-4 to TRBJ1-2; D not resolved. Trimming took 4 bases from V and 8 from J, leaving 11 bases between them. The CDR3 sequence is 12 residues long. CDR3 protein: CASSSGFDGYTF. The CDR3 bases are TGTGCCAGCAGTTCAGGCTTCGACGGCTACACCTTC.

This clonotype was detected a few times. The CDR3 protein is CSASLVGGAPGQPQHF. The CDR3 DNA is TGCAGTGCTAGCCTGGTTGGGGGGGCGCCTGGTCAGCCCCAGCATTTT. The genes are TRBV20-1 and TRBJ1-5; the D gene is possibly TRBD1 (6 bases). Germline loops: CDR1 DFQATT, CDR2 SNEGSKA (reference sequence). CDR3 length: 16 amino acids. V was trimmed by 3 bases and J by 6 bases, leaving 21 bases between them.

This rearrangement joins TRBV18 to TRBJ2-1, with 7 bases that match TRBD2. CDR3 size: 15 residues. From germline, CDR1 is KGHSH and CDR2 LQKENI. J lost 7 bases, V lost 6 bases, and 12 bases had no gene match. The CDR3 spells CASSSTGDYPNEQFF. CDR3 bases: TGTGCCAGCTCCTCTACGGGGGACTATCCGAATGAGCAGTTCTTC.

This clonotype was counted once. An end of the junction does not agree with germline; a read error may underlie this. Written as DNA, the CDR3 is TGCGCCAGCAGCTTGCCTAGCTCGGATACGCGGTATTTT. This gives the protein CASSLPSSDTRYF. This sequence joins TRBV5-1 and TRBJ2-3; maybe TRBD2 (5 bases). The V gene's germline CDR1 is SGHRS and CDR2 YFSETQ. The CDR3 runs 13 residues.

The CDR3 is CSVAAQGVKLFF. The CDR3 DNA sequence: TGCAGCGTTGCGGCGCAGGGTGTAAAACTGTTTTTT. The rearrangement joins TRBV29-1 to TRBJ1-4; the D gene is possibly TRBD1 (5 bases). The V gene lost 4 bases and the J gene lost 10 bases, with 13 bases spanning the gap. Germline V gene sequence: CDR1 SQVTM, CDR2 ANQGSEA. The CDR3 spans 12 residues.

The gene calls are TRBV28 and TRBJ2-7; 8 bases are shared with TRBD2. CDR3 length: 12 residues. Trimming removed 5 bases from V and 8 bases from J; junction bases left unmatched: 5. In germline, CDR1 is MDHEN, CDR2 SYDVKM. CDR3 DNA: TGTGCCAGCAGTCCCGGACTAGCCCAGCAGTACTTC. This codes for CASSPGLAQQYF.